This T cell receptor (beta chain) stems from a study of CD8+ T cells in alopecia areata. Study-wide background: Grafts of skin from C3H/HeJ donors aged roughly 6-13 months with spontaneous alopecia went to female C3H/HeJ mice aged about 6-10 weeks.

Cells from pooled cutaneous lymph nodes were sorted by CD4, CD8alpha, NKG2D, NKG2ACE and other markers. Study observations and caveats: Higher clonality was seen in lesional scalp than in normal scalp, especially in alopecia totalis/universalis. Mice showed clearer TCR sharing than patients did, a gap that was possibly HLA-related.

This clone was detected a few times. What it binds is not known. Any gene name here is a mouse gene name. The CDR3 end falls 4 residues outside the read, so it is completed with the germline J gene. This sample also contains other DNA sequences that code for the same CDR3. As the sequencing template, cDNA was produced by extracting RNA and reverse transcribing it. Clones were read by immunoSEQ multiplex PCR, and TCRdb kept only the in-frame ones, dropping some. The table records around 290,000 clones without singletons, the ten largest covering more than 0.95%. Germline-derived CDR1 and CDR2 are NSQYPW and LRSPGD (reference sequence). The V gene lost 2 bases and the J gene lost 1 base, with 6 bases spanning the gap. The CDR3 totals 14 residues.

The sequence was collected from a C3H/HeJ mouse with alopecia areata. This line is of MHC haplotype H2-k. This chain links TRBV1 with TRBJ2-1; D gene uncertain. Sequencing input: CD4+ T cells sorted from a lymph node. CDR3 DNA, as far as it was read: TGCACCTGCAGTGCACGACAAAACTATGCT. This translates into CTCSARQNYA. The CDR3, in full, reads CTCSARQNYAEQFF.